The T cell receptor (beta chain) described here comes from a study of radiation and T cells in renal cell carcinoma. Study-wide findings and caveats: Top tumor clonotypes rose in blood 2 weeks post-radiation, then contracted.

Germline CDR1 SGHRS, CDR2 YFSETQ. With 2 bases removed from V and 0 bases from J, the gap between germline ends came to 4 bases. This CDR3 contains 13 residues. As for time point: baseline pretreatment blood. Stated treatment: 15 Gy SBRT to primary tumor, nephrectomy 4 weeks later. Measured with immunoSEQ multiplex PCR; TCRdb has only the in-frame clones, and not every one. The data contain about 130,000 clones, about 88% of them singletons. As concerns this clone: Its antigen is unidentified. Other DNA sequences in the same sample also yield this CDR3.

V usage is TRBV5-1 and J usage is TRBJ2-3; the D is unclear. The input for sequencing was blood, taken from a patient whose treatment included radiotherapy and nephrectomy. This TCR derives from a woman in her forties or fifties with renal cell carcinoma. The CDR3 region has the DNA TGCGCCAGCAGCTTCTCAAGCACAGATACGCAGTATTTT. It encodes CASSFSSTDTQYF.